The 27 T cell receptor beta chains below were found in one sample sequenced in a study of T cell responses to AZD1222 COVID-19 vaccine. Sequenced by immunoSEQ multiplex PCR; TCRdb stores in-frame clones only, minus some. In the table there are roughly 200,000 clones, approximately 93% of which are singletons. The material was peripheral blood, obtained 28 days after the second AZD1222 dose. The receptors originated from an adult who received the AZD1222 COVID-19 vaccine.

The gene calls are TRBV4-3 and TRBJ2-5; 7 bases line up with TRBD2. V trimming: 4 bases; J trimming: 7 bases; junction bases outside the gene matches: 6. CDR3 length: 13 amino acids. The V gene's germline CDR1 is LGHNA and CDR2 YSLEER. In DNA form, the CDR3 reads TGCGCCAGCAGCCCCTATGGGGGGGGGACCCAGTACTTC. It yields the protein CASSPYGGGTQYF.

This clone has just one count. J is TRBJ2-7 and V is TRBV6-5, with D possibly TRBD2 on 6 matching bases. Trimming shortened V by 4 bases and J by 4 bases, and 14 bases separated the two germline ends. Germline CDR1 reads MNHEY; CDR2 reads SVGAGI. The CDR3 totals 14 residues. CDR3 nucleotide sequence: TGTGCCAGCAGTTCAAGGACCGGACTATACGAGCAGTACTTC. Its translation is CASSSRTGLYEQYF.

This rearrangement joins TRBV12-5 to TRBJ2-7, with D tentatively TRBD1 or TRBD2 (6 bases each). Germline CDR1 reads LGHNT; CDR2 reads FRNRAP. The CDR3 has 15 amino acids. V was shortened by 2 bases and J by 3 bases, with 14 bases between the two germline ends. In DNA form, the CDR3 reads TGTGCTAGTGGTTTGATGGAGGGGGGATTCTACGAGCAGTACTTC. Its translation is CASGLMEGGFYEQYF.

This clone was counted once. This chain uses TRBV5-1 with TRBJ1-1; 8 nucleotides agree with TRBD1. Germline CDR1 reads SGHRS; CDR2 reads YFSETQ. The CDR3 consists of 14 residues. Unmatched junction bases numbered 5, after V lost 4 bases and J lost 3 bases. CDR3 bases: TGCGCCAGCAGCCCTGGACAGGGCGACACTGAAGCTTTCTTT. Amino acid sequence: CASSPGQGDTEAFF.

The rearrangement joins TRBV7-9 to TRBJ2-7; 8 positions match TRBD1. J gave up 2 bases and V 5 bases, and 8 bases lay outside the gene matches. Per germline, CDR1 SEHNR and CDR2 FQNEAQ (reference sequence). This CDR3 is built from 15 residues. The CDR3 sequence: CASSPGTGVTYEQYF. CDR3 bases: TGTGCCAGCAGCCCTGGGACAGGAGTCACCTACGAGCAGTACTTC.

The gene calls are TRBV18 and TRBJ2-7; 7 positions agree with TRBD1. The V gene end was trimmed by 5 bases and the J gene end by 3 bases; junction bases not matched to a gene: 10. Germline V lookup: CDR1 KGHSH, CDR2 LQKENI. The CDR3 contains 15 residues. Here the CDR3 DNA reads TGTGCCAGCTCAGATTACAGGGGACCCATCTACGAGCAGTACTTC. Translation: CASSDYRGPIYEQYF.

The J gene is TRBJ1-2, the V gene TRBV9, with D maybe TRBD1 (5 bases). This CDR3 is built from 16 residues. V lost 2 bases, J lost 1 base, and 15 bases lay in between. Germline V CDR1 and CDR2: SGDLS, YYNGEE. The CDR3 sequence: CASSVGGTTRNYGYTF. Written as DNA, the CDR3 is TGTGCCAGCAGCGTTGGTGGGACTACTCGTAACTATGGCTACACCTTC.

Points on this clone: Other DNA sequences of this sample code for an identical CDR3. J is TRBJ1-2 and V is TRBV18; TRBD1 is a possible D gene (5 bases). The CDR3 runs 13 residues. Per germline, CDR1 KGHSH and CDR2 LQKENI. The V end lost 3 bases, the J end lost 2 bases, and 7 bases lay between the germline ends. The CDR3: CASSPSGNYGYTF. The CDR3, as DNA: TGTGCCAGCTCACCCTCAGGGAACTATGGCTACACCTTC.

The CDR3 nucleotides are TGTGCCAGCAGTTCCACAATAGGGTACGAGCAGTACTTC. Encoded protein: CASSSTIGYEQYF. V and J are TRBV27 and TRBJ2-7; D is unclear. The CDR3 covers 13 residues. Germline V gives CDR1 MNHEY, CDR2 SMNVEV (reference sequence). Deletions cut 4 bases from V and 4 bases from J, with 11 bases between.

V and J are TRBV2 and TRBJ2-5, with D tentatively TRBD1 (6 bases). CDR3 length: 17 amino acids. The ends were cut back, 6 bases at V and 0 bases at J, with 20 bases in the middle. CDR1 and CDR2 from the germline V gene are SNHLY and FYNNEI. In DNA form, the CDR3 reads TGTGCCAGCAGCCCAGGGGCCGACAGGAGATACCAAGAGACCCAGTACTTC. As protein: CASSPGADRRYQETQYF.

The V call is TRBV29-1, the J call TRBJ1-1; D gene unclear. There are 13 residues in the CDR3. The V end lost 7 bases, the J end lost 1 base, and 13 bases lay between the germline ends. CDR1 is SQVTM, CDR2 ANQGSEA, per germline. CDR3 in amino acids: CSAVPSANTEAFF. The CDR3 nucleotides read TGCAGCGCCGTTCCGTCGGCGAACACTGAAGCTTTCTTT. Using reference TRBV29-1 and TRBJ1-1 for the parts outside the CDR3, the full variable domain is SAVISQKPSRDICQRGTSLTIQCQVDSQVTMMFWYRQQPGQSLTLIATANQGSEATYESGFVIDKFPISRPNLTFSTLTVSNMSPEDSSIYLCSAVPSANTEAFFGQGTRLTVV.

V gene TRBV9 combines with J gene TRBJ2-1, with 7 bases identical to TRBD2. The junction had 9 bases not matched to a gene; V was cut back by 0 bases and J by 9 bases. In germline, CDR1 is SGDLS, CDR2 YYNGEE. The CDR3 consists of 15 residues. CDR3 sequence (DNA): TGTGCCAGCAGCGTAGATCGGGGGGAGGTCAGTGAGCAGTTCTTC. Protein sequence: CASSVDRGEVSEQFF.

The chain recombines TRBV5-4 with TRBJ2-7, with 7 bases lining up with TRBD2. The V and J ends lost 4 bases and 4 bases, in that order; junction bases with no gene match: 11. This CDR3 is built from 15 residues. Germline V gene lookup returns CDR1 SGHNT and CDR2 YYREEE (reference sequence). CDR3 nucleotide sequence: TGTGCCAGCAGCGTCAGCGGGACTGCCGTATACGAGCAGTACTTC. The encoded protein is CASSVSGTAVYEQYF.

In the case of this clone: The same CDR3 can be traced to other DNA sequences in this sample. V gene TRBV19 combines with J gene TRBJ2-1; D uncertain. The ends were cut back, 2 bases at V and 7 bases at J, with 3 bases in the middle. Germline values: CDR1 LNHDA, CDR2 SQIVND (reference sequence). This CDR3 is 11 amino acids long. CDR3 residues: CASSIRNEQFF. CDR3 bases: TGTGCCAGTAGTATAAGGAATGAGCAGTTCTTC. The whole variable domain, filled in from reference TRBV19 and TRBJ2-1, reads DGGITQSPKYLFRKEGQNVTLSCEQNLNHDAMYWYRQDPGQGLRLIYYSQIVNDFQKGDIAEGYSVSREKKESFPLTVTSAQKNPTAFYLCASSIRNEQFFGPGTRLTVL.

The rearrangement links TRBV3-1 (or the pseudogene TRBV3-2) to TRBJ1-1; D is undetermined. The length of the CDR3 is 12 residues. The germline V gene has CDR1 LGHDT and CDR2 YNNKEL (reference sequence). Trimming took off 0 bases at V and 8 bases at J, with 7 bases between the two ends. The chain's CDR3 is CASSQDLREAFF. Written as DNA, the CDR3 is TGTGCCAGCAGCCAAGACTTAAGGGAAGCTTTCTTT.

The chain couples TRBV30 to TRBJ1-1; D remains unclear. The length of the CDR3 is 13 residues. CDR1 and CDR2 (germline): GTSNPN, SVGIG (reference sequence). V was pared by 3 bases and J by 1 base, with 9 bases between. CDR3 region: CAWRMRGNTEAFF. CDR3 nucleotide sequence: TGTGCCTGGAGGATGAGAGGGAACACTGAAGCTTTCTTT.

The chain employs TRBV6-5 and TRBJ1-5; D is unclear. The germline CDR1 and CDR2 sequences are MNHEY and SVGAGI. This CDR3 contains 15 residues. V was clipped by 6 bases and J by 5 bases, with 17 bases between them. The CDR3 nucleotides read TGTGCCAGCAGCCGAACCGGGGAGCGTTATCAGCCCCAGCATTTT. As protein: CASSRTGERYQPQHF.

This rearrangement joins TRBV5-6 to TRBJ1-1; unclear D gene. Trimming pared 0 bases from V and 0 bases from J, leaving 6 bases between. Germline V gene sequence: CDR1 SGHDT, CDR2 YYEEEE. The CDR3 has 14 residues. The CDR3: CASSLDSMNTEAFF. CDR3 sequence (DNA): TGTGCCAGCAGCTTGGACAGCATGAACACTGAAGCTTTCTTT.

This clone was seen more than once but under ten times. Here the CDR3 reads CASRVEGADTQYF. CDR3 DNA: TGTGCCAGCAGGGTGGAGGGTGCAGATACGCAGTATTTT. The chain has TRBV2 and TRBJ2-3, with D maybe TRBD2 (6 bases). The CDR3 is made up of 13 amino acids. CDR1 is SNHLY and CDR2 is FYNNEI in the germline V gene. V lost 6 bases to trimming and J lost 4 bases, with 11 bases between them.

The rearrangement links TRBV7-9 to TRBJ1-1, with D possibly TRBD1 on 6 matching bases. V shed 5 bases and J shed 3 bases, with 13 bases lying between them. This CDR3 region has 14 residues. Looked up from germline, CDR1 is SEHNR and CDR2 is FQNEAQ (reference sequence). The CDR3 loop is CASSPRGVDTEAFF. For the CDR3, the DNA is TGTGCCAGCAGCCCCAGGGGCGTGGACACTGAAGCTTTCTTT.

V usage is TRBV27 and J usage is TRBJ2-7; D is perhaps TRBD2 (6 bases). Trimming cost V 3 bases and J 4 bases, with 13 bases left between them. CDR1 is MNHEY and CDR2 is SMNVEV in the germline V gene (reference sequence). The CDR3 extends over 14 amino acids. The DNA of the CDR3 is TGTGCCAGCAGTTTCACGGGACTCTCGTACGAGCAGTACTTC. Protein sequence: CASSFTGLSYEQYF.

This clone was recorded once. The CDR3 DNA is TGTGCCAGCAGTGTCATGAGGGGTAGCGGTGGCTACACCTTC. Amino acids: CASSVMRGSGGYTF. J is TRBJ1-2 and V is TRBV6-2 or TRBV6-3; tentative D call: TRBD1 (5 bases). CDR3 size: 14 residues. Germline CDR1 and CDR2: MNHEY and SVGEGT. Trimming stripped 5 bases from V and 7 bases from J, with 17 bases between.

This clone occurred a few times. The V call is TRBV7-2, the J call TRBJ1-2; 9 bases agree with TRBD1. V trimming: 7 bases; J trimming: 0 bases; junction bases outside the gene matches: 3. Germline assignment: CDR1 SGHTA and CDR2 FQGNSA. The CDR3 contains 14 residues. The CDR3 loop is CASTRTGANYGYTF. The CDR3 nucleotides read TGTGCCAGCACCCGGACAGGGGCTAACTATGGCTACACCTTC.

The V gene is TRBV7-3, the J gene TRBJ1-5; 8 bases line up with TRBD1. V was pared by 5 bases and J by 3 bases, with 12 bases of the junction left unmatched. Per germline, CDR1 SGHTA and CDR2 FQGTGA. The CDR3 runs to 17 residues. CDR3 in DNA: TGTGCCAGCAGCCCACACAGGGGGTATGACCACAATCAGCCCCAGCATTTT. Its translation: CASSPHRGYDHNQPQHF.

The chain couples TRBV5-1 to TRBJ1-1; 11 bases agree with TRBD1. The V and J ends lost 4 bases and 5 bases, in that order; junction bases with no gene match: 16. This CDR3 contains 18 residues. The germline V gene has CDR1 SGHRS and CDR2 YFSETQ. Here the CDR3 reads CASSLWTGGWSSSTEAFF. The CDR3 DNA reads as TGCGCCAGCAGCCTCTGGACAGGGGGCTGGTCTTCGAGTACTGAAGCTTTCTTT.

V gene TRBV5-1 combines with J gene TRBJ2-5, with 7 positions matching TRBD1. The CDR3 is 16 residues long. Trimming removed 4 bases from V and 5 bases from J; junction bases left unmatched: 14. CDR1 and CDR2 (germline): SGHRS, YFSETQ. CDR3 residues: CASSLPTGAVGETQYF. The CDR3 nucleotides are TGCGCCAGCAGCCTCCCTACAGGGGCGGTAGGTGAGACCCAGTACTTC.

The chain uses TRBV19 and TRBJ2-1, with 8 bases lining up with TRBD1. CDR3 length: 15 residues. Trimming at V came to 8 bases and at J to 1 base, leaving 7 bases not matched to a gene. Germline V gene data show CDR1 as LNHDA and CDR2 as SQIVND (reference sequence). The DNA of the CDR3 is TGTGCCAGTGGAACAGGGGGGTGGTCCTACAATGAGCAGTTCTTC. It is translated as CASGTGGWSYNEQFF.